This entry features one TCR beta chain sequence. The antigen is not known. Germline V gives CDR1 SEHNR, CDR2 FQNEAQ (reference sequence). V shed 5 bases and J shed 10 bases, with 17 bases lying between them. The CDR3 extends over 13 amino acids. The sample comes from a study of cytomegalovirus exposure and HLA in healthy donors. Study-wide background: Tens of millions of unique TCRs from HLA-typed donors were held in an early data release.

Findings and limits, study-wide: Follow-up analysis found HLA locus-dependent TCR association rates, highest for DRB1 and lowest for HLA-C. The authors later linked a missense DCLRE1C variant to TCR beta V- and J-gene trimming. In a later analysis, at a false discovery rate of 0.05, fewer than 20,000 TCR beta sequences were associated with HLA alleles.

PCR involved 60 Vbeta and 13 Jbeta primers. The data were produced by immunoSEQ multiplex PCR, yet TCRdb's version contains in-frame clones alone and is incomplete. Its table records about 49,000 clones. The receptor was derived from a man younger than 30 in good health and CMV-seropositive. J is TRBJ1-2 and V is TRBV7-9; D possibly corresponds to TRBD1 (6 bases). The sequenced material came from PBMCs. CDR3 DNA: TGTGCCAGCAGCCAGGGGTATTTGCAGGACTACACCTTC. Translating gives CASSQGYLQDYTF.